The 13 T cell receptor beta chains presented below share a single source sample, sequenced in a study of blood T cells in healthy people across ages. Primed by a sample-barcoded 5' primer and a J-beta primer mix, a second PCR proceeded for roughly 7 to 12 cycles. One entry per CDR3 protein results from TCRdb running MiXCR on the 5' RACE reads. The sample contains 980,000 or so distinct CDR3 sequences, roughly 52% of which appear only once. Sequences were obtained from blood. All receptors come from a man aged 25 to 40 in good health.

V is TRBV20-1 and J is TRBJ1-4; weak D call: TRBD1 (5 bases). The CDR3 is 13 residues long. V was clipped by 6 bases and J by 8 bases, with 16 bases between them. Germline values: CDR1 DFQATT, CDR2 SNEGSKA (reference sequence). The CDR3 DNA reads as TGCAGTGCGGGGGAGTCTTGGCAGGAAAAACTGTTTTTT. Its protein product is CSAGESWQEKLFF.

This chain joins TRBV7-9 and TRBJ2-1; D call uncertain. Germline lookup yields CDR1 SEHNR and CDR2 FQNEAQ (reference sequence). Trimming pared 2 bases from V and 9 bases from J, leaving 8 bases between. CDR3 length: 12 residues. DNA for the CDR3: TGTGCCAGCAGCTTAAGTAATGGTGAGCAGTTCTTC. Encoded protein: CASSLSNGEQFF.

V is TRBV20-1 and J is TRBJ2-5; weak D call: TRBD1 (5 bases). The end of the DNA fits TRBJ2-7 better, so the J call may be wrong. CDR3 length: 15 amino acids. Germline V gene sequence: CDR1 DFQATT, CDR2 SNEGSKA (reference sequence). CDR3 sequence (DNA): TGCAGTGCGACCGACAGCCTCAATAGCCTCTACGAGCAGTACTTC. Amino acid sequence: CSATDSLNSLYEQYF.

J is TRBJ2-1 and V is TRBV3-1; D may match TRBD1 or TRBD2 (5 bases each). This CDR3 contains 16 residues. V was clipped by 0 bases and J by 4 bases, with 13 bases between them. The germline gives CDR1 LGHDT, CDR2 YNNKEL (reference sequence). The CDR3 DNA is TGTGCCAGCAGCCAAGATTTAGGGGACGGATACAATGAGCAGTTCTTC. Protein product: CASSQDLGDGYNEQFF.

This clonotype appeared a few times. The chain uses TRBV29-1 and TRBJ2-7; no definite D call. The germline V and J ends were trimmed by 5 bases and 3 bases, with 8 bases remaining between them. Germline V gene sequence: CDR1 SQVTM, CDR2 ANQGSEA. The CDR3 is made up of 11 amino acids. Written as DNA, the CDR3 is TGCAGCGTTAGGATCAGCTACGAGCAGTACTTC. Protein sequence: CSVRISYEQYF.

This clonotype has a handful of counts. The genes are TRBV5-1 and TRBJ2-7; no reliable D call. Trimming shortened V by 4 bases and J by 4 bases, and 12 bases separated the two germline ends. The CDR3 loop spans 13 amino acids. In germline, CDR1 is SGHRS, CDR2 YFSETQ. CDR3 loop: CASSVRQDYEQYF. Here the CDR3 DNA reads TGCGCCAGCAGCGTACGACAAGATTACGAGCAGTACTTC. Using reference TRBV5-1 and TRBJ2-7 for the parts outside the CDR3, the full variable domain is KAGVTQTPRYLIKTRGQQVTLSCSPISGHRSVSWYQQTPGQGLQFLFEYFSETQRNKGNFPGRFSGRQFSNSRSEMNVSTLELGDSALYLCASSVRQDYEQYFGPGTRLTVT.

This clonotype has more than one count but fewer than ten. The chain combines TRBV5-1 with TRBJ2-5; D unclear. CDR3 length: 14 amino acids. Germline CDR1 and CDR2: SGHRS and YFSETQ. The V end lost 1 base, the J end lost 1 base, and 8 bases lay between the germline ends. This chain's CDR3 is CASSLLPGQETQYF. The CDR3 DNA sequence: TGCGCCAGCAGCTTGTTGCCCGGCCAAGAGACCCAGTACTTC.

The J gene is TRBJ1-6, the V gene TRBV9; 10 bases are a match to TRBD1. Looked up from germline, CDR1 is SGDLS and CDR2 is YYNGEE. V lost 3 bases to trimming and J lost 9 bases; unmatched junction nucleotides: 6. The CDR3 is 15 residues long. The CDR3 reads CASSERDRGFSPLHF. CDR3 in DNA: TGTGCCAGCAGCGAGAGGGACAGGGGATTTTCACCCCTCCACTTT.

The chain couples TRBV20-1 to TRBJ2-5; 10 bases match TRBD2. This CDR3 has 14 amino acids. Germline V lookup: CDR1 DFQATT, CDR2 SNEGSKA (reference sequence). The J segment lost 3 bases and the V segment lost 3 bases, leaving 4 bases of the junction unmatched. CDR3 loop: CSASLLAGEETQYF. The CDR3 DNA sequence: TGCAGTGCTAGCCTTCTAGCGGGGGAAGAGACCCAGTACTTC.

This clonotype was counted only a few times. This chain joins TRBV3-1 and TRBJ1-2; perhaps TRBD1 as D (5 bases). Per the germline V gene, CDR1 is LGHDT and CDR2 is YNNKEL (reference sequence). The V gene lost 1 base and the J gene lost 6 bases, with 12 bases spanning the gap. This CDR3 has 14 residues. The CDR3 protein is CASSQGRGPHGYTF. CDR3 sequence (DNA): TGTGCCAGCAGCCAAGGACGGGGACCTCATGGCTACACCTTC.

The chain joins TRBV30 to TRBJ2-1; TRBD1 matches at 10 bases. V shed 3 bases, J shed 8 bases, and the junction held 4 bases outside the gene matches. The CDR3 is 13 residues long. Germline CDR1 GTSNPN, CDR2 SVGIG (reference sequence). This chain's CDR3 is CAWSAGTGDEQFF. CDR3 sequence (DNA): TGTGCCTGGAGCGCCGGGACAGGGGATGAGCAGTTCTTC.

This clonotype was seen a handful of times. This rearrangement joins TRBV29-1 to TRBJ1-1, with no clear D. This CDR3 spans 15 amino acids. Between the trimmed V and J ends, which lost 3 bases and 1 base, there was a span of 15 bases. Germline CDR1 SQVTM, CDR2 ANQGSEA. The CDR3 DNA reads as TGCAGCGTTGAGAGCCGTAACGGCGGGAACACTGAAGCTTTCTTT. This gives the protein CSVESRNGGNTEAFF. Variable domain in full (rest from reference TRBV29-1 and TRBJ1-1): SAVISQKPSRDICQRGTSLTIQCQVDSQVTMMFWYRQQPGQSLTLIATANQGSEATYESGFVIDKFPISRPNLTFSTLTVSNMSPEDSSIYLCSVESRNGGNTEAFFGQGTRLTVV.

The rearrangement links TRBV20-1 to TRBJ2-4; TRBD1 matches at 7 bases. Germline V gives CDR1 DFQATT, CDR2 SNEGSKA (reference sequence). The CDR3 totals 17 residues. V was pared by 5 bases and J by 0 bases, with 13 bases of the junction left unmatched. The CDR3 DNA reads TGCAGTGCTCCCGGCACAGGGGTGGAGGAAGCCAAAAACATTCAGTACTTC. Residues: CSAPGTGVEEAKNIQYF.